This TCR beta chain emerged from a study of blood T cell repertoires in COVID-19. Study-wide context: Some COVID-19 samples were acute and others convalescent; all came from the United States, Italy and Spain.

Only in-frame clones appear in the TCRdb table, and some are missing; sequencing was by immunoSEQ multiplex PCR. The sample shows some 350,000 clones, roughly nine tenths of them seen only once. The recovered donors of Cohort 3 showed two negative PCRs, clearance, or symptom resolution. Source material: PBMCs or T cells enriched from blood (not recorded which). The clonotype originates from a woman aged 25 to 39 who had recovered from COVID-19.

The CDR3: CASSTGFLRDSAYEQYF. Written as DNA, the CDR3 is TGTGCCAGCAGCACGGGATTTTTAAGGGACAGCGCCTACGAGCAGTACTTC. V is TRBV11-2 and J is TRBJ2-7; 7 positions match TRBD1. Germline V gives CDR1 SGHAT, CDR2 FQNNGV. The CDR3 loop spans 17 amino acids. V shed 5 bases, J shed 2 bases, and the junction held 15 bases outside the gene matches.